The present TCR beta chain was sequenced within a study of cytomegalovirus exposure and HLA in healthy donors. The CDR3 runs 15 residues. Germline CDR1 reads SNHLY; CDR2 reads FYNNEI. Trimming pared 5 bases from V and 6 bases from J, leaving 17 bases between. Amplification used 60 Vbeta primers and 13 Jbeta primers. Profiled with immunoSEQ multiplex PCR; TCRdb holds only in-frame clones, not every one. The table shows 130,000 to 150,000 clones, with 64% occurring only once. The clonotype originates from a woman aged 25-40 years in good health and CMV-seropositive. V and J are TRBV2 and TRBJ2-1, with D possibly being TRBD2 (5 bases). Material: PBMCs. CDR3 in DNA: TGTGCCAGCAGTAAACTGGGTTGGAGCGGCAATGAGCAGTTCTTC. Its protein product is CASSKLGWSGNEQFF.